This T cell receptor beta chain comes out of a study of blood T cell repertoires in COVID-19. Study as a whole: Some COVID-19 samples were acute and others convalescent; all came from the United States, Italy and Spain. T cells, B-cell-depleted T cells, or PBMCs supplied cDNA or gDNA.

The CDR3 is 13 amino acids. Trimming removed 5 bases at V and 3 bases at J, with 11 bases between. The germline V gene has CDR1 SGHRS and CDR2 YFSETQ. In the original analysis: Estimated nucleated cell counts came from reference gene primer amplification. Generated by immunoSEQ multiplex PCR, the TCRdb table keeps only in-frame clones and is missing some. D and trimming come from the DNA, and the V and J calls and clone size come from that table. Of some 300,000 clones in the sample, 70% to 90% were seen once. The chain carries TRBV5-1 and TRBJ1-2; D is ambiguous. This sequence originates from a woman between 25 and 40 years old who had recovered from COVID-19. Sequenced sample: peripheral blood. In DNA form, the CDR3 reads TGCGCCAGCAGTCCGGACTCTTACTATGGCTACACCTTC. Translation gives CASSPDSYYGYTF. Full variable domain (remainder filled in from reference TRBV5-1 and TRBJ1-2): KAGVTQTPRYLIKTRGQQVTLSCSPISGHRSVSWYQQTPGQGLQFLFEYFSETQRNKGNFPGRFSGRQFSNSRSEMNVSTLELGDSALYLCASSPDSYYGYTFGSGTRLTVV.